This T cell receptor (beta chain) was sequenced in a study of shared clonotypes between healthy human individuals. Study-wide results and caveats: Large depth notwithstanding, sorted-subset sequencing proved incomplete by rarefaction.

On this clone itself: As yet, its antigen is unknown.

The V end was cut by 2 bases, the J end by 1 base, with 11 bases between. The V gene's germline CDR1 is KGHSY and CDR2 FQNENV. This CDR3 is built from 15 residues. Naive CD8 cells, CD45RO-negative and positively selected for CCR7, excluded terminally differentiated effector memory CD45RA+ cells. The table came from immunoSEQ multiplex PCR; TCRdb's copy has only in-frame clones and leaves some out. The sample includes around 2.1 million clones, 85% to 95% seen only once; the top ten take under 2%. The source material was naive CD8+ T cells from PBMCs. This clonotype was sampled from a man aged 18 to 29 in good health. Some clones in this sample may be carry-over from other donors' samples. This sequence joins TRBV16 and TRBJ1-1, with D possibly being TRBD1 (5 bases). CDR3 DNA sequence: TGTGCCAGCAGCCAAGCGAACGACAGGAACACTGAAGCTTTCTTT. It codes for CASSQANDRNTEAFF.